This T cell receptor (beta chain) was sequenced for a study of shared clonotypes between healthy human individuals. Method: immunoSEQ multiplex PCR; TCRdb's copy keeps in-frame clones and lacks some. The sample shows more than 400,000 clones, about 96% of them seen only once. Trimming cost V 5 bases and J 5 bases; bases outside gene matches: 5. The CDR3 totals 13 residues. Germline assignment: CDR1 MNHEY and CDR2 SVGAGI. Sequencing was carried out using naive CD4+ T cells sorted from blood. Subset specified: CD45RA+ positively selected. The clonotype originates from a woman in her 30s in good health. The chain employs TRBV6-5 and TRBJ2-7, with 8 positions matching TRBD1. The CDR3 reads CASSTDRVNEQYF. CDR3 nucleotides: TGTGCCAGCAGTACGGACAGGGTCAACGAGCAGTACTTC.